This entry concerns a single TCR beta chain. Its antigen is still unknown. The data were taken from a study of shared clonotypes between healthy human individuals. General observations from the study: Clonotype sharing across donors was expected to vary with sequencing depth.

As handled by the study authors: Sequence data from immunoSEQ were junction-only and lacked quality scores; consequently, filtering differed. Only in-frame clones appear in the TCRdb table, and some are missing; sequencing was by immunoSEQ multiplex PCR. V and J calls and clone size are as listed in that table; D and trimming were resolved from the DNA. The data hold about 2 million clones, with 85% to 95% observed a single time. This receptor was identified in a man aged 18 to 30 in good health. The sample was naive CD4+ T cells sorted from blood. As to subset: CD45RA+ positively selected.

CDR3 sequence (DNA): TGTGCCAGCAGCCGGGACTACCTAAACTCTGGGGCCAACGTCCTGACTTTC. This codes for CASSRDYLNSGANVLTF. The chain joins TRBV7-9 to TRBJ2-6, with 7 bases lining up with TRBD2. The CDR3 consists of 17 residues. Germline V gene lookup returns CDR1 SEHNR and CDR2 FQNEAQ (reference sequence). The junction had 7 bases not matched to a gene; V was cut back by 5 bases and J by 0 bases.